The clone carrying this T cell receptor beta chain has a handful of counts. The antigen remains unidentified. This entry is derived from a study of T-cell memory formation after mild COVID-19. Germline V lookup: CDR1 SGHRS, CDR2 YFSETQ. Deletions cut 5 bases from V and 0 bases from J, with 11 bases between. This CDR3 contains 15 residues. Study findings and constraints: Pre-infection memory contained some responding clones, which suggested that cross-reactive memory had joined.

TCRdb re-called the 5' RACE reads through MiXCR, storing one row per CDR3 protein. Of around 250,000 distinct CDR3 sequences in the sample, 7.5% to 10% were seen once. Sequenced input: PBMCs or a T cell subset sorted from them (not recorded which). The clonotype originates from a man aged 18 to 29 who had mild COVID-19 (a few samples of this study predate the infection). Cell type and time point are not known. This chain joins TRBV5-1 and TRBJ1-4; tentatively, D is TRBD1 (6 bases). CDR3 protein: CASRLTGPTNEKLFF. CDR3 in DNA: TGCGCCAGCAGGCTGACAGGACCAACTAATGAAAAACTGTTTTTT.